This is a list of T cell receptor beta chains from one sample in a study of blood T cell repertoires in COVID-19. The data were produced by immunoSEQ multiplex PCR, yet TCRdb's version contains in-frame clones alone and is incomplete. The table has some 300,000 clones, over 80% seen once. The sample comprised peripheral blood. Every receptor here comes from a woman in her 50s with active or convalescent COVID-19. CDR3s leave out the opening cysteine and the closing phenylalanine or tryptophan. A D gene is named only where the DNA matches it firmly.

d_call j_call v_call cdr3_aa
TRBD1 TRBJ2-7 TRBV5-1 ASSQGTGGYEQY
TRBD2 TRBJ2-7 TRBV19 ASSETSGRALSEQY
TRBD1 TRBJ1-5 TRBV28 ASSRAGGPNQPQH
TRBD2 TRBJ2-1 TRBV5-6 ASTTGASGANEQF
TRBD1 TRBJ1-2 TRBV7-2 ASSRTGYGYT
TRBD2 TRBJ2-2 TRBV7-2 ASSSGRSGGPNTGELF
- TRBJ2-7 TRBV21-1 ASEDPLYEQY
TRBD1 TRBJ2-2 TRBV4-2 ASSQDGRTGGDTGELF
- TRBJ2-3 TRBV7-6 ASSLIMREGADTQY
TRBD2 TRBJ2-2 TRBV5-5 ASSFSGTRTGELF
- TRBJ1-4 TRBV4-2 ASSLTATNEKLF
TRBD2 TRBJ2-2 TRBV7-9 ASSPGLAGAGGELF
- TRBJ1-5 TRBV7-8 ASSSEGLNSNQPQH
TRBD2 TRBJ2-1 TRBV27 ASSFVVAGGPSEQF
- TRBJ1-1 TRBV19 ASSVARNTEAF
- TRBJ2-1 TRBV29-1 SVEGRRGGNEQF
- TRBJ2-5 TRBV3-1/TRBV3-2 ASSQGLGTSQETQY
- TRBJ1-3 TRBV5-6 ASSLAGRNTIY
- TRBJ2-1 TRBV6-5 ASSQRGGSYNEQF
- TRBJ2-7 TRBV7-3 ASSLGGYGEQY
TRBD2 TRBJ2-5 TRBV5-1 ASSLVGTSGRETQY
- TRBJ2-5 TRBV6-1 ASSEGKLSGETQY
TRBD2 TRBJ2-1 TRBV12-5 ASGFPGTSGNNEQF
- TRBJ1-2 TRBV7-8 ASSGGRAGGYT
TRBD1 TRBJ1-2 TRBV15 ATSTHVVRTGGSYGYT
TRBD2 TRBJ2-2 TRBV11-1 ASSQLAGGAGELF
- TRBJ1-1 TRBV2 ASSATPNTEAF
- TRBJ2-7 TRBV19 ASSPTRTESYEQY
TRBD2 TRBJ2-3 TRBV6-2/TRBV6-3 ASSLGLAGLSTDTQY
TRBD1 TRBJ1-2 TRBV28 ASSRDRFNYGYT
TRBD2 TRBJ2-1 TRBV27 ASSTVAGTSYNEQF
TRBD1 TRBJ1-6 TRBV7-2 ASSPPTGANSPLH
TRBD1 TRBJ2-7 TRBV28 ASSLEGQGVHEQY
TRBD2 TRBJ2-7 TRBV7-6 ASSPGTSGLSSYEQY
TRBD1 TRBJ1-1 TRBV7-6 ASSWTGKTEAF